The 24 T cell receptor beta chains below all came from one sample that was sequenced in a study of Graves' ophthalmopathy and Graves' hyperthyroidism. The authors amplified TCR beta CDR3 regions from RNA transcripts. First-round RT-PCR relied on HTBI primers, and a second-round multiplex PCR came next. MiXCR, run by TCRdb on the multiplex PCR reads, gives a single entry per CDR3 protein. This table has 500,000 to 800,000 distinct CDR3 sequences, 35% to 50% appearing once. The sequenced sample was peripheral blood. These receptors were taken from an adult man with Graves' ophthalmopathy.

In this sample, this clonotype turned up many times. The rearrangement uses TRBV7-2 and TRBJ2-2; 9 bases are shared with TRBD1. Germline lookup yields CDR1 SGHTA and CDR2 FQGNSA. J was trimmed by 1 base and V by 5 bases; bases with no gene match: 5. CDR3 length: 16 amino acids. Here the CDR3 DNA reads TGTGCCAGCAGCGTCCAGGGACAGGGGAACACCGGGGAGCTGTTTTTT. It yields the protein CASSVQGQGNTGELFF.

A note on this clonotype: This clone may be a read error of a much larger clone one base away. The CDR3 region is CASSEGHIDRPQHF. For the CDR3, the DNA is TGTGCCAGCAGTGAAGGGCATATCGATCGGCCCCAGCATTTT. V is TRBV6-1 and J is TRBJ1-5; D is undetermined. The CDR3 totals 14 residues. V lost 1 base and J 9 bases, leaving 13 bases between the germline ends. Germline V gene data show CDR1 as MNHNS and CDR2 as SASEGT.

V is TRBV2 and J is TRBJ2-5, with D perhaps matching TRBD1 or TRBD2 (6 bases each). The CDR3 length is 16 residues. V was shortened by 2 bases and J by 9 bases, with 22 bases between the two germline ends. Germline CDR1 SNHLY, CDR2 FYNNEI. The CDR3 DNA reads TGTGCCAGCAGTGAAATTGGTAGGGGGGTCAATCAGCCCCAGTACTTC. It codes for CASSEIGRGVNQPQYF. The complete variable domain, with remaining parts taken from reference TRBV2 and TRBJ2-5, reads EPEVTQTPSHQVTQMGQEVILRCVPISNHLYFYWYRQILGQKVEFLVSFYNNEISEKSEIFDDQFSVERPDGSNFTLKIRSTKLEDSAMYFCASSEIGRGVNQPQYFGPGTRLLVL.

In its sample, this clonotype was seen many times. The chain has TRBV12-3 or TRBV12-4 and TRBJ1-2, with no clear D. Trimming left V 3 bases short and J 2 bases short, with 4 bases between. The CDR3 is made up of 12 amino acids. DNA of the CDR3: TGTGCCAGCAGTTTCCAGAACTATGGCTACACCTTC. Encoded protein: CASSFQNYGYTF.

The chain combines TRBV29-1 with TRBJ2-7; 9 bases align to TRBD1. Germline V CDR1 and CDR2: SQVTM, ANQGSEA. V was clipped by 5 bases and J by 3 bases; unmatched bases: 14. The CDR3 contains 16 residues. The CDR3 DNA is TGCAGCGTTAATCAGGGAGACGGGACAGGGATCTACGAGCAGTACTTC. Its protein is CSVNQGDGTGIYEQYF.

This clonotype was counted only a few times. The junction departs from germline at one end; a sequencing error may be responsible. CDR3 residues: CASSYSGRAGETQYF. The CDR3 DNA is TGTGCCAGCAGTTACTCCGGCAGGGCCGGGGAGACCCAGTACTTC. This chain links TRBV10-3 with TRBJ2-5, with D possibly matching TRBD1 (5 bases). This CDR3 spans 15 amino acids. The V gene's germline CDR1 is ENHRY and CDR2 SYGVKD.

The V and J genes are TRBV15 and TRBJ2-5; D may correspond to TRBD1 or TRBD2 (6 bases each). Looked up from germline, CDR1 is LNHNV and CDR2 is YYDKDF (reference sequence). The CDR3 is 14 amino acids. V was cut by 3 bases and J by 4 bases, with 12 bases left in between. The CDR3 nucleotides are TGTGCCACCAGCAGCCCAGGGGAGGTAGAGACCCAGTACTTC. Protein: CATSSPGEVETQYF.

V gene TRBV2 combines with J gene TRBJ1-6; D possibly corresponds to TRBD1 (6 bases). Trimming took 6 bases from V and 12 from J, leaving 12 bases between them. CDR3 length equals 12 residues. The germline CDR1 and CDR2 sequences are SNHLY and FYNNEI. CDR3 sequence reads: CASRVQGGPLHF. The CDR3 DNA reads as TGTGCCAGCAGGGTCCAAGGGGGACCCCTCCACTTT.

The chain is built from TRBV18 and TRBJ1-5; D unresolved. Trimming pared 2 bases from V and 7 bases from J, leaving 3 bases between. CDR1 and CDR2 (germline): KGHSH, LQKENI. This CDR3 region has 11 residues. The CDR3: CASSPSQPQHF. DNA for the CDR3: TGTGCCAGCTCACCAAGCCAGCCCCAGCATTTT. Supplemented by reference TRBV18 and TRBJ1-5, the full variable domain reads NAGVMQNPRHLVRRRGQEARLRCSPMKGHSHVYWYRQLPEEGLKFMVYLQKENIIDESGMPKERFSAEFPKEGPSILRIQQVVRGDSAAYFCASSPSQPQHFGDGTRLSIL.

The chain is built from TRBV19 and TRBJ2-5; perhaps D is TRBD1 or TRBD2 (5 bases each). Germline V CDR1 and CDR2: LNHDA, SQIVND (reference sequence). The CDR3 is made up of 13 amino acids. Trimming took 11 bases from V and 4 from J, leaving 17 bases between them. The CDR3: CAWSVTGGETQYF. The CDR3 coding sequence is TGTGCCTGGAGTGTAACTGGGGGAGAGACCCAGTACTTC.

The rearrangement links TRBV11-2 to TRBJ2-7; a weak D match, TRBD2 (6 bases). V was trimmed by 0 bases and J by 1 base, leaving 13 bases between them. The germline CDR1 and CDR2 sequences are SGHAT and FQNNGV. This CDR3 is built from 16 residues. The CDR3 sequence is CASSLDRGGQSYEQYF. Written as DNA, the CDR3 is TGTGCCAGCAGCTTAGATCGGGGAGGTCAGTCCTACGAGCAGTACTTC.

This clonotype showed up many times. The CDR3 here is CASSRTGIETQYF. The DNA of the CDR3 is TGTGCCAGCAGCAGGACAGGGATCGAGACCCAGTACTTC. The chain has TRBV7-9 and TRBJ2-5; the match to TRBD1 covers 8 bases. The germline gives CDR1 SEHNR, CDR2 FQNEAQ (reference sequence). After removal of 5 bases from V and 5 bases from J, the junction contained 4 bases not matched to a gene. The CDR3 is made up of 13 amino acids. The whole variable domain, remainder taken from reference TRBV7-9 and TRBJ2-5, is DTGVSQNPRHKITKRGQNVTFRCDPISEHNRLYWYRQTLGQGPEFLTYFQNEAQLEKSRLLSDRFSAERPKGSFSTLEIQRTEQGDSAMYLCASSRTGIETQYFGPGTRLLVL.

The sample holds many counts of this clonotype. This chain joins TRBV29-1 and TRBJ2-5, with D possibly TRBD1 on 5 matching bases. This CDR3 spans 13 amino acids. Germline V gives CDR1 SQVTM, CDR2 ANQGSEA. Trimming removed 5 bases from V and 4 bases from J, with 14 bases in between. The CDR3 nucleotides read TGCAGCGTTTCCAGGGCGGTCGGAGAGACCCAGTACTTC. As protein: CSVSRAVGETQYF.

Concerning this clonotype itself: A read error is possible here, since a much larger clone lies one base away. The chain employs TRBV7-6 and TRBJ1-5; no firm D call. V was shortened by 5 bases and J by 2 bases, with 16 bases between the two germline ends. CDR1 is SGHVS, CDR2 FNYEAQ, per germline. This CDR3 comprises 16 residues. The CDR3 nucleotides are TGTGCCAGCAGCCGCTTGGGGTTTGATGGCAATCAGCCCCAGCATTTT. Its translation is CASSRLGFDGNQPQHF.

On this clonotype itself: The missing conserved phenylalanine or tryptophan at the end of this CDR3 makes a read error likely. The rearrangement links TRBV7-9 to TRBJ2-7; 7 bases agree with TRBD1. The trim removed 4 bases at V and 7 bases at J, leaving 13 bases unmatched. The length of the CDR3 is 15 residues. CDR1 SEHNR and CDR2 FQNEAQ come from the germline V gene (reference sequence). This chain's CDR3 is CASSSRGQAVREQYY. DNA of the CDR3: TGTGCCAGCAGCTCCCGAGGACAGGCCGTGCGGGAGCAGTACTAC.

About this clonotype: The CDR3 does not end in the conserved phenylalanine or tryptophan, so this is likely a read error. The DNA is omitted, as the CDR3 cannot be located on it reliably, and the CDR3 follows TCRdb's listing. V usage is TRBV25-1 and J usage is TRBJ1-1; the table's D call, TRBD1, has no DNA check behind it. Ends included, the CDR3 has 14 residues. Looked up from germline, CDR1 is MGHDK and CDR2 is SYGVNS. This chain's CDR3 is CASSDRVMNTEAYL.

The chain combines TRBV11-2 with TRBJ1-3; D is uncertain. CDR1 and CDR2 (germline): SGHAT, FQNNGV. Deletions cut 5 bases from V and 4 bases from J, with 15 bases between. This CDR3 is 15 amino acids long. The CDR3: CASSHEGFSGNTIYF. The CDR3 DNA reads TGTGCCAGCAGCCACGAGGGTTTCTCCGGAAACACCATATATTTT.

The chain has TRBV7-8 and TRBJ1-1; D ambiguous. V gave up 4 bases and J gave up 8 bases, with 11 bases separating them. CDR3 size: 12 residues. CDR1 and CDR2 from the germline V gene are SGHVS and FQNEAQ. CDR3 protein: CASSSNTAEAFF. The CDR3 nucleotides are TGTGCCAGCAGCTCAAATACTGCCGAAGCTTTCTTT.

A single count supports this clonotype. The chain has TRBV10-3 and TRBJ1-5; a weak D match, TRBD1 (5 bases). Trimming removed 10 bases from V and 6 bases from J, with 19 bases in between. The CDR3 consists of 14 residues. Per the germline V gene, CDR1 is ENHRY and CDR2 is SYGVKD. The CDR3 DNA follows: TGTGCCACTGCGACCGGGGCGGCGGGTCAGCCCCAGCATTTT. As protein: CATATGAAGQPQHF.

Only a few counts were recorded for this clonotype. The chain links TRBV12-5 to TRBJ1-2; D not resolved. The CDR3 runs 14 residues. Trimming pared 0 bases from V and 4 bases from J, leaving 9 bases between. Germline-derived CDR1 and CDR2 are LGHNT and FRNRAP. The CDR3 bases are TGTGCTAGTGGTTTGGTACTTGGATTCTATGGCTACACCTTC. It is translated as CASGLVLGFYGYTF.

Only a few counts were recorded for this clonotype. This chain connects TRBV7-2 to TRBJ2-7; D is uncertain. CDR3 length equals 12 residues. Germline loops: CDR1 SGHTA, CDR2 FQGNSA. V lost 5 bases, J lost 4 bases, and 9 bases lay in between. The CDR3 region is CASSKQRYEQYF. In nucleotides, the CDR3 is TGTGCCAGCAGCAAACAGAGATACGAGCAGTACTTC. Full variable domain (remainder filled in from reference TRBV7-2 and TRBJ2-7): GAGVSQSPSNKVTEKGKDVELRCDPISGHTALYWYRQSLGQGLEFLIYFQGNSAPDKSGLPSDRFSAERTGGSVSTLTIQRTQQEDSAVYLCASSKQRYEQYFGPGTRLTVT.

This clonotype was detected many times. The chain couples TRBV11-2 to TRBJ2-6; D unresolved. This CDR3 is built from 17 residues. The ends were cut back, 5 bases at V and 0 bases at J, with 14 bases in the middle. CDR1 and CDR2 from the germline V gene are SGHAT and FQNNGV. The CDR3 spells CASSGRTAFSGANVLTF. In nucleotides, the CDR3 is TGTGCCAGCAGCGGACGGACGGCCTTCTCTGGGGCCAACGTCCTGACTTTC. Together with reference TRBV11-2 and TRBJ2-6, the CDR3 gives the full variable domain: EAGVAQSPRYKIIEKRQSVAFWCNPISGHATLYWYQQILGQGPKLLIQFQNNGVVDDSQLPKDRFSAERLKGVDSTLKIQPAKLEDSAVYLCASSGRTAFSGANVLTFGAGSRLTVL.

There are many counts of this clonotype. V gene TRBV10-3 combines with J gene TRBJ1-2; TRBD1 matches at 9 bases. V gave up 6 bases and J gave up 3 bases; unmatched junction bases: 8. CDR3 length: 15 amino acids. CDR1 ENHRY and CDR2 SYGVKD come from the germline V gene. The CDR3 DNA reads TGTGCCATCAGGTCGGGACAGGGCCTCGACTATGGCTACACCTTC. It specifies CAIRSGQGLDYGYTF.

As concerns this clonotype: A read error is possible here, since a much larger clone lies one base away. The chain employs TRBV20-1 and TRBJ2-7; 7 bases line up with TRBD1. After removal of 1 base from V and 0 bases from J, the junction contained 12 bases not matched to a gene. The CDR3 totals 17 residues. Per the germline V gene, CDR1 is DFQATT and CDR2 is SNEGSKA (reference sequence). The CDR3 is CSARVRLWDSNSYEQYV. For the CDR3, the DNA is TGCAGTGCTAGAGTACGGCTTTGGGACAGCAACTCCTACGAGCAGTACGTC.